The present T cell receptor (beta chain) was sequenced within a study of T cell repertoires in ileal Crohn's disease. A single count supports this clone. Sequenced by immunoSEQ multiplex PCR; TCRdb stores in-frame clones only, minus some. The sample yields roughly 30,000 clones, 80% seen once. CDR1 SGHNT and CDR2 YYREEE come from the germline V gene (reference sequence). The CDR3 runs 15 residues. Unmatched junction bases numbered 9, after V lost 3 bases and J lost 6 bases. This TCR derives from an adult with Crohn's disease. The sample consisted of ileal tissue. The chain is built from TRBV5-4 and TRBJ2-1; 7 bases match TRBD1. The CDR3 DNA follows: TGTGCCAGCAGCTCTCTAACGACAGGGATCAATGAGCAGTTCTTC. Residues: CASSSLTTGINEQFF.